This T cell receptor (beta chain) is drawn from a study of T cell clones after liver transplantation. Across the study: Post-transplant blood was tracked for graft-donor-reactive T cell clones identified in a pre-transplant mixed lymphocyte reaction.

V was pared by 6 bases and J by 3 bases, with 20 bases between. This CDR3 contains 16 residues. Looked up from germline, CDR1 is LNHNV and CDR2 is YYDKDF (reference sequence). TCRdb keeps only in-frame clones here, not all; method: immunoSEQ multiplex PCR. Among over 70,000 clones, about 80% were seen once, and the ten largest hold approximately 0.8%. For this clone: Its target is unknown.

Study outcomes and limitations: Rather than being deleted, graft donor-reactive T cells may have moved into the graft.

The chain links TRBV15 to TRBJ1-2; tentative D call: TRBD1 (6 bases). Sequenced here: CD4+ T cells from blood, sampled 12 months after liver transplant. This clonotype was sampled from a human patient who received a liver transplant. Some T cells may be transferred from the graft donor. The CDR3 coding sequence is TGTGCCACCAGAGGTCCGACCCAGGGGTCGGACTATGGCTACACCTTC. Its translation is CATRGPTQGSDYGYTF.